This T cell receptor (beta chain) was recorded in a study of long-term antiretroviral therapy in people with HIV. At survey level, the immunoSEQ assay was run in its v3.0 version. Sequencing was directed toward about 40,000-50,000 T-cell genomes in each sample. Produced via immunoSEQ multiplex PCR; TCRdb's table is partial and in-frame only. Altogether around 18,000 clones are present, 85% to 90% being singletons, with the ten largest covering approximately 9.6%. The CDR3 spans 19 residues. Study observations and caveats: With ART, diversity went up but was still lower than in transplant donor controls. Information pertaining to ART adherence, viral resistance or therapeutic modifications was not obtained.

In each sample, roughly 1-11 million cryopreserved PBMC were present before DNA extraction. For this clone: Its antigen is not known.

The origin of this receptor is a man aged 45-65 years with HIV. The chain links TRBV21-1 to TRBJ2-7; the table's TRBD2 call for D was not verified on the DNA. TRBV21-1 is a pseudogene segment. Sequencing used unsorted PBMCs, obtained 4.2 years after starting antiretroviral therapy. This chain's CDR3 is CASSTPGTSGVKSSYEQYF. For the CDR3, the DNA is TGTGCCAGCAGCACCCCCGGGACTAGCGGGGTTAAAAGCTCCTACGAGCAGTACTTC.